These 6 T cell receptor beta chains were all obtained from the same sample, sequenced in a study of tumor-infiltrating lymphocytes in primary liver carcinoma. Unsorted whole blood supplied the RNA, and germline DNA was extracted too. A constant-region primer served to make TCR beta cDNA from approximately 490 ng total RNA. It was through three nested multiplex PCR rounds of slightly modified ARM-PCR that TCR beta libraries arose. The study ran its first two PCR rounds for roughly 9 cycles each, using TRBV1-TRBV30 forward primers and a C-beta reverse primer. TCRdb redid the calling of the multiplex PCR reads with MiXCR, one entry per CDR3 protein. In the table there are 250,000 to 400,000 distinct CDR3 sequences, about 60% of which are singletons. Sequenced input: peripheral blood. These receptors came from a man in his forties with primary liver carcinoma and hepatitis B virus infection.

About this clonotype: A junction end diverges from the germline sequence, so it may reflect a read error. The DNA for the CDR3 is TGTGCCAGCAGCCGAACTGGGACAGGGGGGGACGAGCAGTACTTT. Translating it yields CASSRTGTGGDEQYF. The rearrangement joins TRBV7-9 to TRBJ2-7, with 11 bases fitting TRBD1. The CDR3 contains 15 residues. Germline V gives CDR1 SEHNR, CDR2 FQNEAQ (reference sequence).

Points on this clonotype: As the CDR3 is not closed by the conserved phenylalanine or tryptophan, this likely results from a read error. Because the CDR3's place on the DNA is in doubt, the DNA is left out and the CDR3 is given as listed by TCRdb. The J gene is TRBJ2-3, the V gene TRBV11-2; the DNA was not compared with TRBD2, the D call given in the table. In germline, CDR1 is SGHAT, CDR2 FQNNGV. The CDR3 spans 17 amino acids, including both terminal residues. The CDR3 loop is CASSLELLAGVADTRYV.

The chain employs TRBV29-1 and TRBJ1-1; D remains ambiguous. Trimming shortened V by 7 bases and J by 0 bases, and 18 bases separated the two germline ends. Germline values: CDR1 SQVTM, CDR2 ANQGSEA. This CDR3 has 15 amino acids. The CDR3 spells CSGASCWAMNTEAFF. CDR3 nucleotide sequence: TGCAGCGGGGCCTCATGTTGGGCCATGAACACTGAAGCTTTCTTT.

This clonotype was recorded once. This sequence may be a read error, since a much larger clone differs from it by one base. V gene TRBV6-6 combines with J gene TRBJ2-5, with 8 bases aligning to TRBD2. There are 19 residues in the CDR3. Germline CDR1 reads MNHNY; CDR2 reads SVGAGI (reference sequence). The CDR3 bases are TGTGCCAGCAGTTACTCGAGCGGGAGCGCACCAAGGGTCGCAGAGATCCAGTACTTC. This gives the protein CASSYSSGSAPRVAEIQYF.

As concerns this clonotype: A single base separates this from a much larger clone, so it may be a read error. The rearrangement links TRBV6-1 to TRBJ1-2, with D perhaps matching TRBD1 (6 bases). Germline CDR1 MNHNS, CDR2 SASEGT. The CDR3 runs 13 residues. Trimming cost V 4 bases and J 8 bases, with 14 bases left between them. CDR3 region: CASSADSGDGYTF. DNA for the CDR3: TGTGCCAGCAGTGCGGACAGCGGCGACGGCTACACCTTC.

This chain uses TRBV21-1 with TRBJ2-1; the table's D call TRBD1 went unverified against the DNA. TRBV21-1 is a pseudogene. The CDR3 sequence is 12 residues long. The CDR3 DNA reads TGTGCCAGGGGGAACCCGGGCGATGAGCAGTTCTTC. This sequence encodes CARGNPGDEQFF.